Presented here are 25 T cell receptor beta chains from one specimen sequenced in a study of cytomegalovirus exposure and HLA in healthy donors. The PCR ran on 60 Vbeta and 13 Jbeta primers. Using immunoSEQ multiplex PCR, the repertoire was profiled, and TCRdb retains in-frame clones only, with some absent. Its table lists about 190,000 clones. The sequencing sample was made of PBMCs. Every receptor here comes from a man under 40 in good health and CMV-seronegative.

The V and J genes are TRBV11-3 and TRBJ2-2; a weak D match, TRBD1 (7 bases). The CDR3 runs to 17 residues. Germline V CDR1 and CDR2: SGHNT, YENEEA. V lost 4 bases and J lost 5, with 20 bases in between. Written as DNA, the CDR3 is TGTGCCAGCAGCTCGGGGGACCTAGGGGGCAGGACCGGGGAGCTGTTTTTT. Its translation is CASSSGDLGGRTGELFF.

This chain joins TRBV7-2 and TRBJ1-1, with D possibly being TRBD1 (6 bases). The CDR3 extends over 14 amino acids. CDR1 is SGHTA, CDR2 FQGNSA, per germline. Trimming pared 6 bases from V and 5 bases from J, leaving 16 bases between. The CDR3 nucleotides are TGTGCCAGCAGTTTTGGTTGGGGGCGGACTGAAGCTTTCTTT. It codes for CASSFGWGRTEAFF.

The V call is TRBV13, the J call TRBJ1-1; TRBD1 agrees at 9 bases. Trimming removed 4 bases from V and 4 bases from J; junction bases left unmatched: 7. CDR1 and CDR2 (germline): PRHDT, FYEKMQ (reference sequence). The CDR3 contains 15 residues. This CDR3 reads CASSSTGGVITEAFF. The CDR3 bases are TGTGCCAGCAGCTCAACAGGGGGCGTCATCACTGAAGCTTTCTTT. The complete variable domain, with remaining parts taken from reference TRBV13 and TRBJ1-1, reads AAGVIQSPRHLIKEKRETATLKCYPIPRHDTVYWYQQGPGQDPQFLISFYEKMQSDKGSIPDRFSAQQFSDYHSELNMSSLELGDSALYFCASSSTGGVITEAFFGQGTRLTVV.

The CDR3 here is CASSEFVGQNTEAFF. DNA of the CDR3: TGTGCCAGCAGTGAATTCGTGGGGCAGAACACTGAAGCTTTCTTT. The chain joins TRBV25-1 to TRBJ1-1; D may be TRBD1 (5 bases). Germline V gene lookup returns CDR1 MGHDK and CDR2 SYGVNS. The CDR3 totals 15 residues. The V end was cut by 1 base, the J end by 1 base, with 10 bases between.

The V and J genes are TRBV18 and TRBJ1-2; 8 bases are a match to TRBD1. CDR3 length equals 15 residues. V was pared by 3 bases and J by 1 base, with 4 bases of the junction left unmatched. CDR1 and CDR2 (germline): KGHSH, LQKENI. The CDR3 sequence is CASSPPGQDNYGYTF. The CDR3 DNA sequence: TGTGCCAGCTCACCCCCGGGACAGGATAACTATGGCTACACCTTC.

The chain's CDR3 is CASSQDLLGPGTGSEKLFF. The CDR3 DNA sequence: TGTGCCAGCAGCCAAGATCTACTGGGCCCCGGGACAGGGTCTGAAAAACTGTTTTTT. V and J are TRBV4-2 and TRBJ1-4, with 9 positions matching TRBD1. This CDR3 has 19 amino acids. The V gene end was trimmed by 0 bases and the J gene end by 7 bases; junction bases not matched to a gene: 15. CDR1 and CDR2 (germline): LGHNA, YNFKEQ.

This chain connects TRBV28 to TRBJ2-1, with TRBD2 matching 7 bases. This CDR3 has 16 residues. Looked up from germline, CDR1 is MDHEN and CDR2 is SYDVKM. The ends lost 3 bases at V and 8 bases at J; junction bases unmatched: 13. CDR3 bases: TGTGCCAGCAGTTTCAAGGCGGGAGAAGGGGTGGATGAGCAGTTCTTC. This translates into CASSFKAGEGVDEQFF.

This sequence joins TRBV28 and TRBJ2-7; tentatively, D is TRBD2 (7 bases). Trimming left V 5 bases short and J 2 bases short, with 10 bases between. The CDR3 is 13 amino acids. Germline-derived CDR1 and CDR2 are MDHEN and SYDVKM. For the CDR3, the DNA is TGTGCCAGCAGTCCCGGGGGGCCCTACGAGCAGTACTTC. It translates to CASSPGGPYEQYF.

The chain combines TRBV30 with TRBJ1-5; the D is unclear. Trimming cost V 5 bases and J 7 bases, with 12 bases left between them. Germline assignment: CDR1 GTSNPN and CDR2 SVGIG (reference sequence). CDR3 length: 12 amino acids. Written as DNA, the CDR3 is TGTGCCTGGTCCCCCGCGCACCAGCCCCAGCATTTT. Protein: CAWSPAHQPQHF.

The V call is TRBV9, the J call TRBJ2-1; the match to TRBD2 covers 9 bases. The V segment lost 1 base and the J segment 5 bases; nucleotides outside the gene matches: 4. This CDR3 has 15 amino acids. Germline CDR1 and CDR2: SGDLS and YYNGEE. CDR3 coding DNA: TGTGCCAGCAGCGTAATAGCGGGAGTTAACAATGAGCAGTTCTTC. Protein: CASSVIAGVNNEQFF.

The chain has TRBV5-1 and TRBJ2-7, with 12 bases matching TRBD1. V lost 3 bases, J lost 2 bases, and 3 bases stayed unmatched. This CDR3 has 15 residues. Germline lookup yields CDR1 SGHRS and CDR2 YFSETQ. Here the CDR3 DNA reads TGCGCCAGCAGCTGGGGACAGGGGGCACCCTACGAGCAGTACTTC. Its protein is CASSWGQGAPYEQYF.

This chain links TRBV6-1 with TRBJ2-7, with 7 bases aligning to TRBD2. Germline V gene data show CDR1 as MNHNS and CDR2 as SASEGT. The CDR3 has 15 residues. Losses at the gene ends were 2 bases for V and 4 bases for J; bases not matched to a gene: 8. The CDR3 protein is CASSESGGSWYEQYF. CDR3 bases: TGTGCCAGCAGTGAATCGGGGGGATCCTGGTACGAGCAGTACTTC.

CDR3 bases: TGTGCCAGCAGCTTAGAAGGGCAGGGCGGATATGGTGGCTACACCTTC. Amino acids: CASSLEGQGGYGGYTF. The J gene is TRBJ1-2, the V gene TRBV11-3, with D tentatively TRBD1 (5 bases). Germline loops: CDR1 SGHNT, CDR2 YENEEA. V lost 0 bases, J lost 7 bases, and 18 bases lay in between. The CDR3 has 16 residues.

The J gene is TRBJ2-5, the V gene TRBV9; 16 positions match TRBD2. The CDR3 sequence is 18 residues long. The V and J ends lost 3 bases and 5 bases, in that order; junction bases with no gene match: 10. CDR1 SGDLS and CDR2 YYNGEE come from the germline V gene. The CDR3 DNA sequence: TGTGCCAGCAGCGCCGCCGGGACTAGCGGGAGGGGGATCGAGACCCAGTACTTC. Its translation: CASSAAGTSGRGIETQYF.

CDR3 DNA sequence: TGTGCCAGCAGGGCCCGTGGGCAGGCGCATGGCTACACCTTC. It specifies CASRARGQAHGYTF. The chain employs TRBV5-8 and TRBJ1-2; D not certain. From germline, CDR1 is SGHTS and CDR2 YDEGEE. Between the trimmed V and J ends, which lost 5 bases and 6 bases, there was a span of 17 bases. CDR3 length: 14 amino acids.

The CDR3 nucleotides are TGTGCCAGCAGCCTCAAACAGGGTTTTGGCAATCAGCCCCAGCATTTT. It translates to CASSLKQGFGNQPQHF. The chain recombines TRBV28 with TRBJ1-5; weak D call: TRBD1 (6 bases). Germline CDR1 reads MDHEN; CDR2 reads SYDVKM. The CDR3 is 16 residues long. Between the trimmed V and J ends, which lost 6 bases and 2 bases, there was a span of 17 bases.

The J gene is TRBJ2-2, the V gene TRBV7-2, with TRBD2 as a possible D gene (6 bases). Trimming pared 2 bases from V and 4 bases from J, leaving 14 bases between. Germline lookup yields CDR1 SGHTA and CDR2 FQGNSA. The length of the CDR3 is 16 residues. CDR3 in amino acids: CASSLYAGRGTGELFF. CDR3 DNA: TGTGCCAGCAGCTTATATGCTGGGCGGGGCACCGGGGAGCTGTTTTTT. The variable domain in full, completed from reference TRBV7-2 and TRBJ2-2, reads GAGVSQSPSNKVTEKGKDVELRCDPISGHTALYWYRQSLGQGLEFLIYFQGNSAPDKSGLPSDRFSAERTGGSVSTLTIQRTQQEDSAVYLCASSLYAGRGTGELFFGEGSRLTVL.

The chain links TRBV9 to TRBJ1-6, with D unclear. CDR3 length equals 12 residues. The V gene lost 4 bases and the J gene lost 10 bases, with 9 bases spanning the gap. The germline CDR1 and CDR2 sequences are SGDLS and YYNGEE. CDR3 sequence: CASSLPGSPLHF. CDR3 DNA: TGTGCCAGCAGCCTCCCCGGGTCACCCCTCCACTTT.

The V and J genes are TRBV7-7 and TRBJ1-3; 9 bases map to TRBD1. The CDR3 runs 15 residues. Per the germline V gene, CDR1 is SSHAT and CDR2 is FNYEAQ (reference sequence). V lost 5 bases and J lost 1; bases outside the gene matches: 3. Written as DNA, the CDR3 is TGTGCCAGCAGCCACGGGACAGGGTCTGGAAACACCATATATTTT. Its translation: CASSHGTGSGNTIYF.

V is TRBV21-1 and J is TRBJ2-7; TRBD2, the table's D call, was not compared with the DNA. TRBV21-1 corresponds to a pseudogene. CDR3 length: 12 residues. CDR3 region: CASSRCSYEQYF. As DNA, the CDR3 is TGTGCCAGCAGCCGTTGCTCCTACGAGCAGTACTTC.

The chain has TRBV7-8 and TRBJ2-3; 7 bases line up with TRBD2. Germline CDR1 reads SGHVS; CDR2 reads FQNEAQ. V shed 0 bases, J shed 0 bases, and the junction held 3 bases outside the gene matches. This CDR3 region has 16 residues. In nucleotides, the CDR3 is TGTGCCAGCAGCTTAGCGCCTAGCGGTAGCACAGATACGCAGTATTTT. This translates into CASSLAPSGSTDTQYF.

V and J are TRBV7-9 and TRBJ2-2; 7 nucleotides line up with TRBD1. Germline CDR1 is SEHNR and CDR2 is FQNEAQ (reference sequence). The CDR3 loop spans 16 amino acids. J lost 0 bases, V lost 5 bases, and 6 bases had no gene match. Written as DNA, the CDR3 is TGTGCCAGCAGCCGTGACAGGGCCCCGAACACCGGGGAGCTGTTTTTT. Translating gives CASSRDRAPNTGELFF. The full variable domain, its missing parts supplied by reference TRBV7-9 and TRBJ2-2, is DTGVSQNPRHKITKRGQNVTFRCDPISEHNRLYWYRQTLGQGPEFLTYFQNEAQLEKSRLLSDRFSAERPKGSFSTLEIQRTEQGDSAMYLCASSRDRAPNTGELFFGEGSRLTVL.

The CDR3 loop is CASSPDRAGGYTF. The DNA of the CDR3 is TGTGCCAGCAGTCCTGACAGGGCTGGCGGCTACACCTTC. The chain couples TRBV6-4 to TRBJ1-2; 7 bases align to TRBD1. Germline values: CDR1 MRHNA, CDR2 SNTAGT. J gave up 8 bases and V 5 bases, and 8 bases lay outside the gene matches. The CDR3 sequence is 13 residues long.

V usage is TRBV2 and J usage is TRBJ2-3; 7 nucleotides line up with TRBD1. Germline V gene data show CDR1 as SNHLY and CDR2 as FYNNEI. CDR3 length: 14 amino acids. The junction had 3 bases not matched to a gene; V was cut back by 3 bases and J by 3 bases. The CDR3 nucleotides are TGTGCCAGCAGTGACGACAGGGTGACAGATACGCAGTATTTT. Its protein product is CASSDDRVTDTQYF.

V gene TRBV2 combines with J gene TRBJ2-1; tentatively, D is TRBD2 (5 bases). The CDR3 is 13 amino acids. Trimming pared 6 bases from V and 3 bases from J, leaving 9 bases between. Per the germline V gene, CDR1 is SNHLY and CDR2 is FYNNEI. The CDR3 DNA is TGTGCCAGCAGCGAGGGAATCTACAATGAGCAGTTCTTC. The encoded protein is CASSEGIYNEQFF.